The T cell receptor (beta chain) under discussion was sequenced for a study of cytomegalovirus exposure and HLA in healthy donors. Study-level points and caveats: The study labeled more than 150 TCR beta chains cytomegalovirus-associated. As confirmed in vitro, a few CMV-associated chains were specific for CMV antigens. Both high specificity and high sensitivity reportedly marked the classifier's diagnosis of cytomegalovirus status.

With regard to this clone: The antigen is not known.

V was clipped by 0 bases and J by 8 bases, with 5 bases between them. Germline V gives CDR1 LGHNA, CDR2 YSLEER. CDR3 length: 13 residues. The donors were members of the validation cohort comprising about 130 subjects, separate from the approximately 670-subject first cohort. This table comes from immunoSEQ multiplex PCR, and its TCRdb copy is limited to in-frame clones, with some not included. The sample includes around 49,000 clones, 94% of them seen just once. The sequencing input was PBMCs. J is TRBJ1-6 and V is TRBV4-3; no clear D. This sequence originates from a woman younger than 35 in good health and CMV-seropositive. CDR3 region: CASSQEADSPLHF. The CDR3 coding sequence is TGCGCCAGCAGCCAAGAGGCCGATTCACCCCTCCACTTT.